Listed here are 27 T cell receptor beta chains from one sample, sequenced in a study of cytomegalovirus exposure and HLA in healthy donors. 13 Jbeta primers and 60 Vbeta primers were used for the PCR. Clones were read by immunoSEQ multiplex PCR, and TCRdb kept only the in-frame ones, dropping some. The sample consists of about 98,000 clones, around 70% of them appearing once. The specimen sequenced was PBMCs. The receptors shown here come from a man between 45 and 60 years old in good health and CMV-seronegative.

This chain connects TRBV9 to TRBJ2-3, with 11 nucleotides matching TRBD1. Unmatched junction bases numbered 5, after V lost 4 bases and J lost 4 bases. Germline CDR1 SGDLS, CDR2 YYNGEE. The CDR3 extends over 15 amino acids. The CDR3 DNA is TGTGCCAGCAGCCCCTGGACAGGGGGCGCAGATACGCAGTATTTT. Amino acid sequence: CASSPWTGGADTQYF.

In nucleotides, the CDR3 is TGTGCCAGCAGTTTTGGGACAGGGGCTCGGAGTGGAGGTGAAAAACTGTTTTTT. Residues: CASSFGTGARSGGEKLFF. The chain combines TRBV28 with TRBJ1-4; 10 bases line up with TRBD1. This CDR3 has 18 residues. Trimming removed 3 bases from V and 7 bases from J; junction bases left unmatched: 14. The V gene's germline CDR1 is MDHEN and CDR2 SYDVKM. Drawing the rest from reference TRBV28 and TRBJ1-4, the complete variable domain is DVKVTQSSRYLVKRTGEKVFLECVQDMDHENMFWYRQDPGLGLRLIYFSYDVKMKEKGDIPEGYSVSREKKERFSLILESASTNQTSMYLCASSFGTGARSGGEKLFFGSGTQLSVL.

The rearrangement uses TRBV4-2 and TRBJ2-1; 7 bases agree with TRBD2. The germline V gene has CDR1 LGHNA and CDR2 YNFKEQ. This CDR3 is built from 15 residues. The V segment lost 2 bases and the J segment 6 bases; nucleotides outside the gene matches: 7. CDR3 residues: CASSQSREWGNEQFF. The CDR3 nucleotides read TGTGCCAGCAGCCAATCGCGGGAGTGGGGCAATGAGCAGTTCTTC.

The genes are TRBV19 and TRBJ2-7, with TRBD1 identical over 8 bases. The CDR3 spans 13 residues. The J segment lost 5 bases and the V segment lost 6 bases, leaving 6 bases of the junction unmatched. CDR1 is LNHDA and CDR2 is SQIVND in the germline V gene (reference sequence). As DNA, the CDR3 is TGTGCCAGTAGGAACAGGGGGATCGACGAGCAGTACTTC. This gives the protein CASRNRGIDEQYF.

The chain joins TRBV7-3 to TRBJ1-1, with 9 bases identical to TRBD1. Germline-derived CDR1 and CDR2 are SGHTA and FQGTGA. V lost 3 bases and J lost 7; bases outside the gene matches: 0. This CDR3 has 12 amino acids. In DNA form, the CDR3 reads TGTGCCAGCAGCTTGGGACAGGGTGAAGCTTTCTTT. Its translation is CASSLGQGEAFF.

The CDR3 loop reads CASSQGTGEKNSPLHF. The CDR3 bases are TGCGCCAGCAGCCAAGGGACAGGGGAGAAGAATTCACCCCTCCACTTT. The V gene is TRBV4-3, the J gene TRBJ1-6; 9 nucleotides agree with TRBD1. The CDR3 runs to 16 residues. J lost 7 bases, V lost 1 base, and 5 bases had no gene match. The germline V gene has CDR1 LGHNA and CDR2 YSLEER.

V is TRBV27 and J is TRBJ1-2, with 12 bases that match TRBD1. This CDR3 comprises 18 residues. V shed 10 bases, J shed 3 bases, and the junction held 18 bases outside the gene matches. Germline CDR1 MNHEY, CDR2 SMNVEV (reference sequence). The CDR3 nucleotides read TGTGCCACGCATGGCGCCGGGACAGGGGGCTCTGGAGACTATGGCTACACCTTC. Protein sequence: CATHGAGTGGSGDYGYTF.

The chain is built from TRBV29-1 and TRBJ2-7; 7 positions agree with TRBD2. Germline V gives CDR1 SQVTM, CDR2 ANQGSEA. The V gene end was trimmed by 4 bases and the J gene end by 3 bases; junction bases not matched to a gene: 0. The CDR3 length is 11 residues. The CDR3 here is CSVGEGYEQYF. The DNA of the CDR3 is TGCAGCGTTGGGGAGGGCTACGAGCAGTACTTC.

This clone was seen once. This chain links TRBV28 with TRBJ2-7; D perhaps matches TRBD2 (6 bases). This CDR3 contains 14 residues. Germline loops: CDR1 MDHEN, CDR2 SYDVKM. V gave up 5 bases and J gave up 3 bases, with 14 bases separating them. The CDR3 DNA sequence: TGTGCCAGCAGTCAGCGGGCGATCCTCTACGAGCAGTACTTC. This codes for CASSQRAILYEQYF.

This chain connects TRBV6-6 to TRBJ2-5; D perhaps matches TRBD1 (5 bases). The last part of the DNA fits TRBJ2-7 better; the J call may be wrong. CDR3 length: 12 amino acids. Germline loops: CDR1 MNHNY, CDR2 SVGAGI (reference sequence). The CDR3 sequence: CASSPQGYEQYF. The CDR3, as DNA: TGTGCCAGCAGTCCTCAGGGCTACGAGCAGTACTTC.

About this clone: An end of the junction does not agree with germline; a read error may underlie this. The J gene is TRBJ2-7, the V gene TRBV6-5, with 8 bases fitting TRBD1. The CDR3 runs to 13 residues. Germline CDR1 reads MNHEY; CDR2 reads SVGAGI. For the CDR3, the DNA is TGTGCCAGCAGTTACTCGACTTCTTGGGACAGGAATTTC. Protein: CASSYSTSWDRNF.

The chain uses TRBV2 and TRBJ1-4, with D uncertain. The V gene's germline CDR1 is SNHLY and CDR2 FYNNEI. This CDR3 contains 15 residues. The V and J ends lost 6 bases and 5 bases respectively, with 16 bases between them. This CDR3 reads CASSRLSRGNEKLFF. CDR3 nucleotides: TGTGCCAGCAGCCGCTTGTCTAGAGGGAATGAAAAACTGTTTTTT.

The chain recombines TRBV27 with TRBJ1-1; D remains unclear. The CDR3 spans 14 residues. Trimming shortened V by 6 bases and J by 0 bases, and 11 bases separated the two germline ends. Germline lookup yields CDR1 MNHEY and CDR2 SMNVEV (reference sequence). As DNA, the CDR3 is TGTGCCAGCAGCCATGACACCGTGAACACTGAAGCTTTCTTT. Protein: CASSHDTVNTEAFF.

The rearrangement joins TRBV30 to TRBJ1-1; tentatively, D is TRBD1 (6 bases). V dropped 2 bases and J dropped 4 bases, with 26 bases sitting between them. The CDR3 is made up of 18 amino acids. The germline V gene has CDR1 GTSNPN and CDR2 SVGIG (reference sequence). The CDR3 region is CAWSRGLLRDTSGTEAFF. As DNA, the CDR3 is TGTGCCTGGAGTCGAGGCCTCCTCCGGGACACCTCGGGCACTGAAGCTTTCTTT.

J is TRBJ1-1 and V is TRBV19, with D perhaps matching TRBD1 (5 bases). Trimming stripped 6 bases from V and 7 bases from J, with 9 bases between. CDR3 length: 11 residues. In germline, CDR1 is LNHDA, CDR2 SQIVND (reference sequence). The CDR3 reads CASSPGGEAFF. Written as DNA, the CDR3 is TGTGCCAGTAGCCCCGGGGGTGAAGCTTTCTTT.

J is TRBJ2-7 and V is TRBV19; 8 bases fit TRBD2. Trimming removed 5 bases from V and 6 bases from J; junction bases left unmatched: 12. In germline, CDR1 is LNHDA, CDR2 SQIVND (reference sequence). The CDR3 has 15 amino acids. The CDR3 loop is CASSPNSGSSREQYF. The CDR3 nucleotides read TGTGCCAGTAGTCCCAACAGCGGGAGTTCACGCGAGCAGTACTTC.

The chain is built from TRBV6-4 and TRBJ2-5; D perhaps matches TRBD2 (6 bases). This CDR3 has 17 amino acids. V gave up 10 bases and J gave up 5 bases, with 29 bases separating them. In germline, CDR1 is MRHNA, CDR2 SNTAGT. The CDR3, as DNA: TGTGCCACCGTGGCCCCGGGTCTTCTCTACCGGGGGGAGACCCAGTACTTC. This codes for CATVAPGLLYRGETQYF.

The chain employs TRBV7-3 and TRBJ2-3; 14 positions agree with TRBD2. CDR3 length: 15 residues. CDR1 and CDR2 (germline): SGHTA, FQGTGA. V trimming: 5 bases; J trimming: 5 bases; junction bases outside the gene matches: 3. The CDR3 coding sequence is TGTGCCAGCAGCATGGGACTAGCGGGAGTAGATACGCAGTATTTT. This translates into CASSMGLAGVDTQYF.

The rearrangement links TRBV28 to TRBJ2-1; TRBD1 matches 8 bases. The CDR3 sequence is 17 residues long. CDR1 is MDHEN and CDR2 is SYDVKM in the germline V gene. After removal of 4 bases from V and 4 bases from J, the junction contained 12 bases not matched to a gene. In DNA form, the CDR3 reads TGTGCCAGCAGTTCCCCGGTTGGGGACAGGCCATACAATGAGCAGTTCTTC. This codes for CASSSPVGDRPYNEQFF.

The V call is TRBV19, the J call TRBJ1-2, with TRBD1 matching 10 bases. The CDR3 sequence is 15 residues long. Losses at the gene ends were 3 bases for V and 4 bases for J; bases not matched to a gene: 5. The germline gives CDR1 LNHDA, CDR2 SQIVND (reference sequence). The CDR3 DNA reads as TGTGCCAGTAGTATGGGGACAGGGGTGTTCTATGGCTACACCTTC. Residues: CASSMGTGVFYGYTF.

The V call is TRBV5-5, the J call TRBJ2-7; 9 positions agree with TRBD1. Looked up from germline, CDR1 is SGHKS and CDR2 is YYEKEE (reference sequence). The CDR3 consists of 14 residues. Trimming at V came to 0 bases and at J to 4 bases, leaving 2 bases not matched to a gene. DNA of the CDR3: TGTGCCAGCAGCTTGGGACAGGGGGAGTACGAGCAGTACTTC. Translated, it gives CASSLGQGEYEQYF.

The chain joins TRBV19 to TRBJ2-1; TRBD1 agrees at 7 bases. The germline CDR1 and CDR2 sequences are LNHDA and SQIVND (reference sequence). J was trimmed by 5 bases and V by 4 bases; bases with no gene match: 8. This CDR3 is 15 amino acids long. The CDR3 bases are TGTGCCAGTAGTACCTACCTTACAGGGGACAATGAGCAGTTCTTC. Its protein product is CASSTYLTGDNEQFF.

This chain uses TRBV6-5 with TRBJ1-6, with D perhaps matching TRBD1 (5 bases). The length of the CDR3 is 13 residues. CDR1 MNHEY and CDR2 SVGAGI come from the germline V gene. Deletions cut 6 bases from V and 7 bases from J, with 10 bases between. The CDR3 DNA follows: TGTGCCAGCAGGTCGGGGGGAAATTCACCCCTCCACTTT. Residues: CASRSGGNSPLHF.

The chain recombines TRBV7-9 with TRBJ2-5, with 13 bases aligning to TRBD2. V shed 5 bases, J shed 3 bases, and the junction held 6 bases outside the gene matches. Germline loops: CDR1 SEHNR, CDR2 FQNEAQ (reference sequence). This CDR3 comprises 16 residues. The CDR3 loop reads CASSRSTSGGEETQYF. The DNA for the CDR3 is TGTGCCAGCAGCCGAAGTACTAGCGGGGGGGAAGAGACCCAGTACTTC.

The V gene is TRBV2, the J gene TRBJ1-3; weak D call: TRBD1 (5 bases). Looked up from germline, CDR1 is SNHLY and CDR2 is FYNNEI. Trimming shortened V by 4 bases and J by 4 bases, and 11 bases separated the two germline ends. The CDR3 is made up of 14 amino acids. The CDR3 is CASSAGRGGNTIYF. CDR3 nucleotides: TGTGCCAGCAGTGCCGGCCGGGGGGGAAACACCATATATTTT. The complete variable domain, with remaining parts taken from reference TRBV2 and TRBJ1-3, reads EPEVTQTPSHQVTQMGQEVILRCVPISNHLYFYWYRQILGQKVEFLVSFYNNEISEKSEIFDDQFSVERPDGSNFTLKIRSTKLEDSAMYFCASSAGRGGNTIYFGEGSWLTVV.

CDR3 bases: TGTGCCATCAGTGAGTCGACAGGCCCCGTAGGCTACACCTTC. It yields the protein CAISESTGPVGYTF. The chain carries TRBV10-3 and TRBJ1-2; perhaps TRBD1 as D (6 bases). Per germline, CDR1 ENHRY and CDR2 SYGVKD. The CDR3 spans 14 residues. The germline V and J ends were trimmed by 0 bases and 8 bases, with 13 bases remaining between them.

This clone was counted between two and nine times. The genes are TRBV6-1 and TRBJ1-3; no firm D call. The germline gives CDR1 MNHNS, CDR2 SASEGT. V dropped 8 bases and J dropped 7 bases, with 6 bases sitting between them. The CDR3 has 10 amino acids. This CDR3 is CASYWNTIYF. CDR3 DNA: TGTGCCAGCTACTGGAACACCATATATTTT.